Reported below is one T cell receptor beta chain. Its antigen specificity is not known. Base qualities are not recorded, but no much larger clone differs from it by a single base. Sample time point, as interpreted from the label and publication: cycle 2 day 1 (C2D1) of nivolumab. Every trial patient had relapsed after autologous stem cell transplantation, and cohorts A, B and C differed in prior brentuximab vedotin exposure. The trial cohort comprised 60 or so patients with relapsed/refractory classical Hodgkin lymphoma whose best overall responses were complete response, partial response or progressive disease. Trial patients were treated with single-agent nivolumab in the multi-cohort phase II CheckMate 205 trial. Best overall response was determined by an independent review committee according to the 2007 International Working Group response criteria. PBMCs from the trial were collected at three points: immediately before nivolumab initiation (C1D1), and during therapy at cycle 2 day 1 and cycle 4 day 1. Peripheral blood was collected in 8 mL Vacutainer Cell Preparation Tubes, from which PBMCs were isolated by centrifugation and then cryopreserved.

Taken from cysteine to phenylalanine, the CDR3 has 15 residues. Only the CDR3 DNA stays, 45 bases, in frame from base 1. V ends up 5 bases short and J 9 bases short, with an unmatched junction base count of 12. CDR1 and CDR2, looked up from the germline V gene, are SGHNT and YENEEA. The sample comes from a study of PD-1 blockade in classical Hodgkin lymphoma (dated by TCRdb to between 2020 and 2021). A note on the overall study: Nivolumab dosing was 3 mg/kg intravenously every 2 weeks, continuing until either disease progression or unacceptable toxicity. A peripheral blood immune signature of response to PD-1 blockade in classical Hodgkin lymphoma was defined using TCR beta sequencing and CyTOF.

Genomic DNA was extracted with the Qiagen DNeasy kit from unsorted PBMCs and from negatively selected CD4+ and CD8+ fractions. TCR beta CDR3 regions were amplified by immunoSEQ multiplex PCR using primers annealing to V and J segments. Amplification bias was minimized using a synthetic immune receptor repertoire, and residual bias was removed computationally after sequencing. Per the source publication's procedure: Custom Python scripts were used to quantify repertoire diversity as the Shannon entropy index. Unsorted, CD4+ and CD8+ repertoires were examined separately, except in combined analyses, for which CD4+ and CD8+ sequences were merged in silico. Clonal expansion was defined as a frequency increase of at least 2-fold after treatment compared with C1D1, and clones undetected at baseline were assigned a pseudocount of 0.5. Clones with 0 or 1 copy at C1D1 were classified as singleton clones, and clones with 2 or more copies were classified as non-singleton clones. By matching protein sequences in sorted samples from the same patient, clones expanded in unsorted samples were annotated as CD4+, CD8+ or unknown. Wilcoxon tests on paired samples were used to test diversity changes from C1D1 to C4D1. Held by TCRdb, this immuneACCESS table contains in-frame sequences only and omits some clones. Under half of the omission traces to an unresolved V gene where checked; the cause of the rest is unknown. The DNA gave D and trimming, while V, J and clone size come from that table. Across this sample there are around 19,000 clones, with nearly 75% seen only once. Clones ranked in the top ten supply approximately 24% of the sample.

What the work shows at the level of the full study, not this receptor alone: Diversity was lower in patients who began nivolumab less than 1 year after ASCT, so these patients were left out of later analyses to avoid confounding by immune reconstitution. Only a single clinical trial cohort was studied, and what caused the repertoire differences, possibly disease activity or prior therapy, remained undefined. Newly diagnosed patients were reported to have lower baseline TCR diversity than healthy donors, and relapsed/refractory patients were reported to have lower baseline TCR diversity still. A significant rise by C4D1 was seen in CD4+ but not CD8+ TCR diversity (p=0.0027 vs p=0.16), with the rise being most apparent in complete responders (p=0.02). Baseline diversity similar to that of newly diagnosed patients was observed in trial patients achieving complete response, whereas significantly lower diversity was observed in partial responders and progressors.

The chain employs TRBV11-3 and TRBJ2-1, with TRBD2 matching 8 junction bases. This TCR was recovered from a human donor with classical Hodgkin lymphoma. The material sequenced was peripheral blood mononuclear cells (PBMCs), taken before the second cycle of nivolumab. The CDR3 region has the sequence CASSARGGLGGEQFF. The DNA sequence is TGTGCCAGCAGCGCCCGCGGGGGGTTGGGTGGTGAGCAGTTCTTC.